The 10 T cell receptor beta chains in this list originate from one sample, sequenced in a study of vaccination and CD4 T cells after COVID-19 (dated by TCRdb to 2021 to 2024). Their specific antigens are unknown. The sample's treatment or condition label is to be understood as: roughly 10-day PBMC culture with coronavirus spike peptide pools or control peptides (ViraFEST assay). CD4+ T cells from unexposed donors were collected before the COVID-19 pandemic (2011-2018). To prepare the library, PCR was applied. Sequencing was carried out with an Illumina iSeq 100. DNA from cultured CD4+ T cells was subjected to TCR sequencing with the Oncomine TCR Beta short-read assay at the Johns Hopkins FTIC core. Clones were called with MiXCR by TCRdb after fastp trimmed the public reads at Q25, and only in-frame beta chains were retained. Identical CDR3 proteins give one entry, which carries the most common genes and DNA. The sample yields 7,500 or so distinct CDR3 sequences; roughly 40% were counted once. Of the sample, 30% to 45% falls within the top ten clones.

The specimen sequenced was CD4+ T cells from blood, cultured in vitro. The receptors come from a human donor in good health.

The rearrangement uses TRBV28 and TRBJ2-7; 9 bases agree with TRBD2. J gave up 3 bases and V 10 bases, and 10 bases lay outside the gene matches. CDR3 size: 14 residues. Germline CDR1 reads MDHEN; CDR2 reads SYDVKM. As DNA, the CDR3 is TGTGCCACGCTCCAAGTGCGGGGGGGCTACGAGCAGTACTTC. Translation: CATLQVRGGYEQYF.

The chain combines TRBV6-1 with TRBJ1-1; D uncertain. The length of the CDR3 is 13 residues. V lost 6 bases, J lost 10 bases, and 18 bases lay in between. Looked up from germline, CDR1 is MNHNS and CDR2 is SASEGT. For the CDR3, the DNA is TGTGCCAGCAGCGTCCGGGAGGATGGTGGAGCTTTCTTT. Translating it yields CASSVREDGGAFF.

The rearrangement uses TRBV12-3 or TRBV12-4 and TRBJ1-2; D unresolved. This CDR3 is 14 amino acids long. Trimming stripped 3 bases from V and 2 bases from J, with 10 bases between. The CDR3 DNA reads as TGTGCCAGCAGTTTGAGCGGTCCCAACTATGGCTACACCTTC. This encodes CASSLSGPNYGYTF.

The sample holds a few counts of this clonotype. The rearrangement links TRBV7-2 to TRBJ2-7; D remains unclear. Germline assignment: CDR1 SGHTA and CDR2 FQGNSA. The CDR3 loop spans 13 amino acids. V lost 1 base, J lost 2 bases, and 6 bases lay in between. In nucleotides, the CDR3 is TGTGCCAGCAGCTTAGGATCGGCCTACGAGCAGTACTTC. Its protein product is CASSLGSAYEQYF.

This clonotype showed up just a few times. V gene TRBV2 combines with J gene TRBJ2-7; the D is unclear. Trimming took 7 bases from V and 7 from J, leaving 11 bases between them. The germline V gene has CDR1 SNHLY and CDR2 FYNNEI. This CDR3 has 11 amino acids. The CDR3 DNA reads as TGTGCCAGCAAGGTTCTGCTAGAGCAGTACTTC. Translated, it gives CASKVLLEQYF.

The V and J genes are TRBV7-8 and TRBJ1-2, with a weak D call TRBD1 (5 bases). The ends were cut back, 3 bases at V and 5 bases at J, with 13 bases in the middle. The CDR3 consists of 14 residues. Germline CDR1 SGHVS, CDR2 FQNEAQ. The CDR3 DNA is TGTGCCAGCAGCTTCACGGGGACGGCTTATGGCTACACCTTC. Translated, it gives CASSFTGTAYGYTF.

This clonotype was seen only a few times. The chain recombines TRBV20-1 with TRBJ2-7; 13 bases agree with TRBD2. Germline CDR1 and CDR2: DFQATT and SNEGSKA (reference sequence). The V and J ends lost 6 bases and 2 bases, in that order; junction bases with no gene match: 7. This CDR3 region has 15 residues. CDR3 residues: CSATPGLAGPYEQYF. The CDR3 nucleotides read TGCAGTGCAACTCCGGGACTAGCGGGACCCTACGAGCAGTACTTC.

The chain recombines TRBV6-5 with TRBJ2-7, with no clear D. The germline CDR1 and CDR2 sequences are MNHEY and SVGAGI. V lost 2 bases and J lost 3, with 14 bases in between. The length of the CDR3 is 15 residues. The CDR3 nucleotides are TGTGCCAGCAGTTACCAATCCGGGCCAAGCTACGAGCAGTACTTC. This sequence encodes CASSYQSGPSYEQYF.

V and J are TRBV6-5 and TRBJ1-6, with a possible D match to TRBD1 (5 bases). V lost 2 bases and J 0 bases, leaving 14 bases between the germline ends. Germline CDR1 is MNHEY and CDR2 is SVGAGI. The CDR3 is made up of 18 amino acids. CDR3 sequence: CASSYDSIVSSYNSPLHF. CDR3 nucleotide sequence: TGTGCCAGCAGTTACGACAGTATTGTAAGCTCCTATAATTCACCCCTCCACTTT.

In its sample, this clonotype was seen a few times. The chain links TRBV7-2 to TRBJ1-5, with 7 bases matching TRBD1. V trimming: 1 base; J trimming: 3 bases; junction bases outside the gene matches: 6. The CDR3 extends over 16 amino acids. CDR1 and CDR2 (germline): SGHTA, FQGNSA. Written as DNA, the CDR3 is TGTGCCAGCAGCTTAGGGTGGGACAGAGCCAATCAGCCCCAGCATTTT. It specifies CASSLGWDRANQPQHF.